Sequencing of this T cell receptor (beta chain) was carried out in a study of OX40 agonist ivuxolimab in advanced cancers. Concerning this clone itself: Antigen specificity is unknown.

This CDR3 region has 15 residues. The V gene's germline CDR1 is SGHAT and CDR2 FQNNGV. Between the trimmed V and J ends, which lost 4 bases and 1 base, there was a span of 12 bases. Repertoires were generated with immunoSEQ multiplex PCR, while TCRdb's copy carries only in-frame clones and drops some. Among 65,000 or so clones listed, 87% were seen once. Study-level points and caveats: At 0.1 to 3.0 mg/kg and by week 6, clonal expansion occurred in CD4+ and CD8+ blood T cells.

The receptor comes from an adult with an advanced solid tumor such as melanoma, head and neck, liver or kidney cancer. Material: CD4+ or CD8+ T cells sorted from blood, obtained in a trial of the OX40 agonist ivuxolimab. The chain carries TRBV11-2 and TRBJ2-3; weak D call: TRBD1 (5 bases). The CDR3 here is CASSSQGVGTDTQYF. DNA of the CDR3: TGTGCCAGCAGCTCTCAGGGCGTGGGCACAGATACGCAGTATTTT. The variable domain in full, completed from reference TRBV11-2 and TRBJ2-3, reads EAGVAQSPRYKIIEKRQSVAFWCNPISGHATLYWYQQILGQGPKLLIQFQNNGVVDDSQLPKDRFSAERLKGVDSTLKIQPAKLEDSAVYLCASSSQGVGTDTQYFGPGTRLTVL.